The 20 T cell receptor beta chains reported below all come from one sample, sequenced in a study of blood T cell repertoires in COVID-19. The protocol was immunoSEQ multiplex PCR, while the TCRdb copy is restricted to in-frame clones and leaves out a portion. The profile shows fewer than 650,000 clones, approximately 88% of them singletons. Sequenced sample: peripheral blood. Receptors originate from a woman aged 45-65 years with COVID-19, enrolled during active disease.

The chain carries TRBV19 and TRBJ1-1; the match to TRBD1 covers 7 bases. CDR1 is LNHDA, CDR2 SQIVND, per germline (reference sequence). The CDR3 totals 15 residues. V lost 2 bases, J lost 0 bases, and 3 bases stayed unmatched. DNA for the CDR3: TGTGCCAGTAGTATAAAGGGACAGCTGAACACTGAAGCTTTCTTT. As protein: CASSIKGQLNTEAFF.

This clone was seen only a few times. The rearrangement uses TRBV9 and TRBJ1-2; TRBD1 might be the D (5 bases). This CDR3 is 14 amino acids long. Germline V lookup: CDR1 SGDLS, CDR2 YYNGEE. V lost 6 bases, J lost 3 bases, and 15 bases lay in between. The CDR3 DNA sequence: TGTGCCAGCACTCCTGGGGGGGGAGACTATGGCTACACCTTC. Protein product: CASTPGGGDYGYTF.

The genes are TRBV7-3 and TRBJ2-3; TRBD1 matches 9 bases. Per germline, CDR1 SGHTA and CDR2 FQGTGA. This CDR3 has 16 amino acids. V was pared by 5 bases and J by 1 base, with 7 bases of the junction left unmatched. This CDR3 is CASSQTGGAGTDTQYF. The CDR3 nucleotides read TGTGCCAGCAGCCAAACAGGGGGCGCTGGCACAGATACGCAGTATTTT. The complete variable domain, with remaining parts taken from reference TRBV7-3 and TRBJ2-3, reads GAGVSQTPSNKVTEKGKYVELRCDPISGHTALYWYRQSLGQGPEFLIYFQGTGAADDSGLPNDRFFAVRPEGSVSTLKIQRTERGDSAVYLCASSQTGGAGTDTQYFGPGTRLTVL.

Only one count was recorded for this clone. V gene TRBV5-4 combines with J gene TRBJ2-1; the match to TRBD2 covers 10 bases. Germline lookup yields CDR1 SGHNT and CDR2 YYREEE (reference sequence). The V gene end was trimmed by 2 bases and the J gene end by 8 bases; junction bases not matched to a gene: 4. The CDR3 loop spans 14 amino acids. This CDR3 is CASSFTSGDDEQFF. The CDR3, as DNA: TGTGCCAGCAGCTTTACTAGCGGGGACGATGAGCAGTTCTTC.

The chain combines TRBV27 with TRBJ1-2; 7 nucleotides agree with TRBD1. V shed 8 bases, J shed 6 bases, and the junction held 9 bases outside the gene matches. The CDR3 consists of 13 residues. Germline V gene data show CDR1 as MNHEY and CDR2 as SMNVEV (reference sequence). The CDR3 nucleotides read TGTGCCAGCGGAAGAGACAGGGTCGATGGCTACACCTTC. Translated: CASGRDRVDGYTF.

CDR3 amino acids: CASRPPGQGIKKLFF. The CDR3 bases are TGTGCCAGCAGACCCCCGGGACAGGGTATCAAAAAACTGTTTTTT. J is TRBJ1-4 and V is TRBV27; 9 bases are shared with TRBD1. J lost 9 bases, V lost 6 bases, and 11 bases had no gene match. The V gene's germline CDR1 is MNHEY and CDR2 SMNVEV (reference sequence). CDR3 length equals 15 residues.

The rearrangement links TRBV6-6 to TRBJ1-1, with D unresolved. CDR3 size: 14 residues. V was cut by 4 bases and J by 3 bases, with 12 bases left in between. The germline V gene has CDR1 MNHNY and CDR2 SVGAGI (reference sequence). For the CDR3, the DNA is TGTGCCAGCAGTTCCGAACTCCGGGACACTGAAGCTTTCTTT. Its protein is CASSSELRDTEAFF.

This clone was found a few times. The genes are TRBV5-4 and TRBJ2-5; D is perhaps TRBD2 (7 bases). Trimming took off 0 bases at V and 5 bases at J, with 17 bases between the two ends. The CDR3 covers 16 residues. Germline assignment: CDR1 SGHNT and CDR2 YYREEE (reference sequence). CDR3: CASSLVGAGAWETQYF. CDR3 DNA: TGTGCCAGCAGCTTGGTGGGGGCGGGGGCATGGGAGACCCAGTACTTC.

The V gene is TRBV9, the J gene TRBJ1-3; 8 nucleotides match TRBD1. CDR1 is SGDLS and CDR2 is YYNGEE in the germline V gene. This CDR3 spans 16 amino acids. V lost 0 bases and J lost 7; bases outside the gene matches: 9. The CDR3 DNA is TGTGCCAGCAGCGTAGTCCCAGGGGGCGCATGGAACACCATATATTTT. Encoded protein: CASSVVPGGAWNTIYF.

V is TRBV19 and J is TRBJ1-4; D is uncertain. Per the germline V gene, CDR1 is LNHDA and CDR2 is SQIVND (reference sequence). The CDR3 is made up of 14 amino acids. V was trimmed by 6 bases and J by 7 bases, leaving 15 bases between them. Here the CDR3 DNA reads TGTGCCAGTAGGCCGGGAGCTCCTACTGAAAAACTGTTTTTT. Encoded protein: CASRPGAPTEKLFF.

CDR3 in amino acids: CASSPTSGRLYEQYF. As DNA, the CDR3 is TGCGCCAGCAGCCCCACTAGCGGGAGGTTATACGAGCAGTACTTC. This chain links TRBV5-1 with TRBJ2-7; TRBD2 matches at 12 bases. The CDR3 has 15 residues. V lost 4 bases, J lost 4 bases, and 6 bases stayed unmatched. CDR1 and CDR2 from the germline V gene are SGHRS and YFSETQ.

The chain carries TRBV7-6 and TRBJ2-5; D is unclear. Trimming took 2 bases from V and 0 from J, leaving 4 bases between them. The CDR3 extends over 13 amino acids. The germline V gene has CDR1 SGHVS and CDR2 FNYEAQ. CDR3 sequence: CASSLPNQETQYF. Here the CDR3 DNA reads TGTGCCAGCAGCTTACCCAACCAAGAGACCCAGTACTTC. The whole variable domain, filled in from reference TRBV7-6 and TRBJ2-5, reads GAGVSQSPRYKVTKRGQDVALRCDPISGHVSLYWYRQALGQGPEFLTYFNYEAQQDKSGLPNDRFSAERPEGSISTLTIQRTEQRDSAMYRCASSLPNQETQYFGPGTRLLVL.

The J gene is TRBJ2-7, the V gene TRBV19; TRBD1 matches 7 bases. Germline V gene sequence: CDR1 LNHDA, CDR2 SQIVND (reference sequence). The V and J ends lost 5 bases and 0 bases, in that order; junction bases with no gene match: 4. The CDR3 contains 14 residues. In nucleotides, the CDR3 is TGTGCCAGTAGTGACAGGGTCGGCTCCTACGAGCAGTACTTC. Its protein is CASSDRVGSYEQYF. Complete variable domain (other parts from reference TRBV19 and TRBJ2-7): DGGITQSPKYLFRKEGQNVTLSCEQNLNHDAMYWYRQDPGQGLRLIYYSQIVNDFQKGDIAEGYSVSREKKESFPLTVTSAQKNPTAFYLCASSDRVGSYEQYFGPGTRLTVT.

The genes are TRBV29-1 and TRBJ1-1; maybe TRBD1 (5 bases). The V end lost 6 bases, the J end lost 4 bases, and 21 bases lay between the germline ends. The germline V gene encodes CDR1 SQVTM and CDR2 ANQGSEA. The CDR3 has 15 residues. The chain's CDR3 is CSVVAVGAGGTEAFF. The CDR3 DNA is TGCAGCGTCGTCGCGGTTGGGGCCGGCGGCACTGAAGCTTTCTTT.

The V and J genes are TRBV5-1 and TRBJ2-2; TRBD1 aligns across 7 bases. Trimming at V came to 2 bases and at J to 5 bases, leaving 3 bases not matched to a gene. Per the germline V gene, CDR1 is SGHRS and CDR2 is YFSETQ. There are 14 residues in the CDR3. The CDR3 region has the DNA TGCGCCAGCAGCTTAAGACAGGGTACCGGGGAGCTGTTTTTT. It is translated as CASSLRQGTGELFF.

The chain joins TRBV10-2 to TRBJ2-1, with 12 bases matching TRBD2. Trimming took 4 bases from V and 7 from J; bases not matched to a gene: 8. Germline loops: CDR1 WSHSY, CDR2 SAAADI. The CDR3 is made up of 16 amino acids. CDR3 in amino acids: CASSGPSGGALNEQFF. The CDR3 DNA sequence: TGCGCCAGCAGTGGGCCTAGCGGGGGGGCTTTGAATGAGCAGTTCTTC.

The chain joins TRBV4-1 to TRBJ1-1; D is possibly TRBD1 (6 bases). The CDR3 totals 14 residues. V lost 5 bases and J lost 6, with 16 bases in between. Germline V CDR1 and CDR2: MGHRA, YSYEKL. The CDR3 here is CASSSRGQVAEAFF. Here the CDR3 DNA reads TGCGCCAGCAGCTCGCGGGGGCAGGTGGCTGAAGCTTTCTTT.

V usage is TRBV2 and J usage is TRBJ1-3; 9 bases are a match to TRBD1. CDR3 length equals 14 residues. V dropped 10 bases and J dropped 4; count of bases not matched to a gene: 8. Looked up from germline, CDR1 is SNHLY and CDR2 is FYNNEI. For the CDR3, the DNA is TGTGCCACCAAGGGGACAGGGACAGGAAACACCATATATTTT. It yields the protein CATKGTGTGNTIYF. Using reference TRBV2 and TRBJ1-3 for the parts outside the CDR3, the full variable domain is EPEVTQTPSHQVTQMGQEVILRCVPISNHLYFYWYRQILGQKVEFLVSFYNNEISEKSEIFDDQFSVERPDGSNFTLKIRSTKLEDSAMYFCATKGTGTGNTIYFGEGSWLTVV.

The chain has TRBV27 and TRBJ2-3; 7 bases are a match to TRBD1. Germline V lookup: CDR1 MNHEY, CDR2 SMNVEV (reference sequence). With V trimmed by 2 bases and J by 4 bases, 3 bases remained unmatched. This CDR3 is 14 amino acids long. This CDR3 reads CASSLQGVADTQYF. CDR3 in DNA: TGTGCCAGCAGTTTACAGGGGGTGGCAGATACGCAGTATTTT.

V usage is TRBV5-1 and J usage is TRBJ2-1, with a weak D call TRBD2 (6 bases). This CDR3 region has 18 residues. The V gene's germline CDR1 is SGHRS and CDR2 YFSETQ. The ends were cut back, 2 bases at V and 0 bases at J, with 18 bases in the middle. CDR3 bases: TGCGCCAGCAGCTTAGGTCAAGGGGCGGGAAGCTCCTACAATGAGCAGTTCTTC. It is translated as CASSLGQGAGSSYNEQFF.